Shown below are 32 T cell receptor beta chains from a single sample sequenced in a study of T cell responses to AZD1222 COVID-19 vaccine. Sequencing used immunoSEQ multiplex PCR; TCRdb keeps in-frame clones, though not all of them. The sample lists 110,000 to 150,000 clones, around 92% occurring once. The sample here was peripheral blood, taken 28 days after the second AZD1222 dose. These receptors were collected from an adult who received the AZD1222 COVID-19 vaccine.

The V call is TRBV10-1, the J call TRBJ1-1; perhaps TRBD1 as D (6 bases). This CDR3 comprises 16 residues. CDR1 is WNHNN and CDR2 is SYGVQD in the germline V gene (reference sequence). V was clipped by 2 bases and J by 4 bases, with 17 bases between them. CDR3 sequence reads: CASSERPQGRGTEAFF. CDR3 coding DNA: TGCGCCAGCAGTGAGCGTCCACAGGGCCGGGGCACTGAAGCTTTCTTT.

The V gene is TRBV27, the J gene TRBJ1-2; the D gene is possibly TRBD1 (5 bases). V lost 5 bases, J lost 10 bases, and 23 bases lay in between. Germline CDR1 is MNHEY and CDR2 is SMNVEV (reference sequence). This CDR3 region has 15 residues. The chain's CDR3 is CASSPGVGTGTAYTF. Here the CDR3 DNA reads TGTGCCAGCAGTCCCGGTGTGGGGACGGGGACGGCCTACACCTTC.

The J gene is TRBJ1-5, the V gene TRBV19; D is uncertain. This CDR3 has 14 amino acids. Germline V lookup: CDR1 LNHDA, CDR2 SQIVND (reference sequence). Trimming took 5 bases from V and 2 from J, leaving 10 bases between them. DNA for the CDR3: TGTGCCAGTAGTCCCCACGGACGCAATCAGCCCCAGCATTTT. Protein product: CASSPHGRNQPQHF. The full variable domain, completed using reference TRBV19 and TRBJ1-5, is DGGITQSPKYLFRKEGQNVTLSCEQNLNHDAMYWYRQDPGQGLRLIYYSQIVNDFQKGDIAEGYSVSREKKESFPLTVTSAQKNPTAFYLCASSPHGRNQPQHFGDGTRLSIL.

This chain links TRBV6-5 with TRBJ1-1, with 7 bases aligning to TRBD1. Trimming took 0 bases from V and 2 from J; bases not matched to a gene: 3. CDR3 length equals 15 residues. CDR1 and CDR2 (germline): MNHEY, SVGAGI. Written as DNA, the CDR3 is TGTGCCAGCAGTTACTCGGGACAGCGAAACACTGAAGCTTTCTTT. Translated: CASSYSGQRNTEAFF.

The genes are TRBV7-9 and TRBJ1-1; D not certain. Germline V gives CDR1 SEHNR, CDR2 FQNEAQ (reference sequence). The CDR3 covers 16 residues. With 1 base removed from V and 0 bases from J, the gap between germline ends came to 12 bases. The CDR3 region has the DNA TGTGCCAGCAGCTTAGTCCCCCCCAGGTTGAACACTGAAGCTTTCTTT. Its translation is CASSLVPPRLNTEAFF.

This clone was counted once. The genes are TRBV30 and TRBJ2-5; 8 positions agree with TRBD1. This CDR3 has 12 residues. The V segment lost 8 bases and the J segment 2 bases; nucleotides outside the gene matches: 4. Germline-derived CDR1 and CDR2 are GTSNPN and SVGIG (reference sequence). CDR3 in amino acids: CAKGQEQETQYF. The CDR3 region has the DNA TGTGCCAAGGGACAGGAGCAAGAGACCCAGTACTTC.

The chain has TRBV27 and TRBJ2-5, with D tentatively TRBD1 (6 bases). The CDR3 extends over 12 amino acids. V was pared by 5 bases and J by 11 bases, with 15 bases between. The germline V gene has CDR1 MNHEY and CDR2 SMNVEV (reference sequence). This CDR3 reads CASSTPGQLQYF. CDR3 in DNA: TGTGCCAGCAGTACCCCAGGACAGCTACAGTACTTC.

The CDR3 nucleotides are TGTGCCAGCAGTGGGGCAGGGACTGGGGCCAACGTCCTGACTTTC. Translated, it gives CASSGAGTGANVLTF. The V and J genes are TRBV25-1 and TRBJ2-6; maybe TRBD1 (5 bases). V was cut by 4 bases and J by 2 bases, with 9 bases left in between. The CDR3 covers 15 residues. In germline, CDR1 is MGHDK, CDR2 SYGVNS.

The chain joins TRBV6-5 to TRBJ1-6; 10 nucleotides match TRBD1. After removal of 5 bases from V and 7 bases from J, the junction contained 5 bases not matched to a gene. CDR1 and CDR2 (germline): MNHEY, SVGAGI. The CDR3 has 15 amino acids. The CDR3 nucleotides read TGTGCCAGCAGTCCACAGACAGGGGGCAATTCACCCCTCCACTTT. It translates to CASSPQTGGNSPLHF.

The DNA for the CDR3 is TGCGCCAGCAGCTTACAGGGGCCTAATCAGCCCCAGCATTTT. It is translated as CASSLQGPNQPQHF. This rearrangement joins TRBV5-1 to TRBJ1-5; TRBD1 matches 7 bases. Germline CDR1 is SGHRS and CDR2 is YFSETQ. J lost 4 bases, V lost 2 bases, and 3 bases had no gene match. This CDR3 region has 14 residues.

The chain uses TRBV7-3 and TRBJ1-1; 8 nucleotides agree with TRBD1. The CDR3 totals 14 residues. CDR1 SGHTA and CDR2 FQGTGA come from the germline V gene. Trimming removed 4 bases from V and 5 bases from J; junction bases left unmatched: 6. DNA of the CDR3: TGTGCCAGCAGCTCGACAGGGGTCGGTACTGAAGCTTTCTTT. Protein sequence: CASSSTGVGTEAFF.

The genes are TRBV27 and TRBJ1-1; TRBD1 aligns across 7 bases. The CDR3 has 12 residues. The germline gives CDR1 MNHEY, CDR2 SMNVEV (reference sequence). The V segment lost 4 bases and the J segment 5 bases; nucleotides outside the gene matches: 1. As DNA, the CDR3 is TGTGCCAGCAGTTCACAGGGGACTGAAGCTTTCTTT. Amino acids: CASSSQGTEAFF.

The chain carries TRBV10-2 and TRBJ2-5; 11 nucleotides agree with TRBD2. V dropped 6 bases and J dropped 1; count of bases not matched to a gene: 1. This CDR3 has 14 residues. Germline V CDR1 and CDR2: WSHSY, SAAADI. The CDR3 nucleotides read TGCGCCAGCAGGACTAGCGGGGCCCAAGAGACCCAGTACTTC. This translates into CASRTSGAQETQYF.

The chain uses TRBV7-2 and TRBJ1-5, with 8 nucleotides matching TRBD1. The CDR3 has 15 residues. V was pared by 4 bases and J by 6 bases, with 8 bases of the junction left unmatched. CDR1 and CDR2 from the germline V gene are SGHTA and FQGNSA. CDR3 amino acids: CASSSGGRGPQPQHF. The CDR3 DNA follows: TGTGCCAGCAGCTCGGGCGGCAGGGGGCCTCAGCCCCAGCATTTT. The whole variable domain, remainder taken from reference TRBV7-2 and TRBJ1-5, is GAGVSQSPSNKVTEKGKDVELRCDPISGHTALYWYRQSLGQGLEFLIYFQGNSAPDKSGLPSDRFSAERTGGSVSTLTIQRTQQEDSAVYLCASSSGGRGPQPQHFGDGTRLSIL.

This clone was recorded once. The chain links TRBV7-2 to TRBJ2-1; weak D call: TRBD2 (5 bases). CDR1 and CDR2 from the germline V gene are SGHTA and FQGNSA. The V and J ends lost 3 bases and 4 bases respectively, with 13 bases between them. There are 15 residues in the CDR3. In nucleotides, the CDR3 is TGTGCCAGCAGCTTTTGGGAGCTGAGATACAATGAGCAGTTCTTC. It yields the protein CASSFWELRYNEQFF.

The V and J genes are TRBV5-5 and TRBJ2-7; D gene unclear. V lost 0 bases and J lost 2, with 6 bases in between. The germline gives CDR1 SGHKS, CDR2 YYEKEE (reference sequence). The CDR3 length is 13 residues. This CDR3 is CASSLEQTYEQYF. For the CDR3, the DNA is TGTGCCAGCAGCTTGGAACAGACCTACGAGCAGTACTTC.

The rearrangement uses TRBV29-1 and TRBJ2-2, with D perhaps matching TRBD1 (5 bases). CDR1 and CDR2 from the germline V gene are SQVTM and ANQGSEA. The CDR3 contains 13 residues. V was trimmed by 6 bases and J by 1 base, leaving 9 bases between them. DNA of the CDR3: TGCAGCGTGTCGCAGGGGAACACCGGGGAGCTGTTTTTT. Amino acids: CSVSQGNTGELFF.

The genes are TRBV5-5 and TRBJ2-7; a possible D gene is TRBD1 (6 bases). CDR1 is SGHKS, CDR2 YYEKEE, per germline (reference sequence). The CDR3 is made up of 16 amino acids. V was cut by 4 bases and J by 5 bases, with 22 bases left in between. The CDR3 DNA sequence: TGTGCCAGCAGCCAGACAGGAGTGCTCGGGGTGCACGAGCAGTACTTC. This translates into CASSQTGVLGVHEQYF.

This chain connects TRBV10-2 to TRBJ2-3, with D maybe TRBD2 (6 bases). The CDR3 is made up of 15 amino acids. The V gene's germline CDR1 is WSHSY and CDR2 SAAADI. Trimming cost V 8 bases and J 1 base, with 16 bases left between them. The CDR3 reads CASSSLADRTDTQYF. The CDR3 nucleotides are TGCGCCAGCTCTAGTTTAGCGGACCGCACAGATACGCAGTATTTT.

The genes are TRBV7-8 and TRBJ2-1, with 10 positions matching TRBD1. J lost 3 bases, V lost 5 bases, and 7 bases had no gene match. Germline loops: CDR1 SGHVS, CDR2 FQNEAQ. The CDR3 consists of 16 residues. The CDR3 spells CASSPIGQGVYNEQFF. CDR3 sequence (DNA): TGTGCCAGCAGCCCCATAGGACAGGGGGTCTACAATGAGCAGTTCTTC.

The gene calls are TRBV5-1 and TRBJ1-4; no reliable D call. There are 14 residues in the CDR3. Trimming pared 0 bases from V and 8 bases from J, leaving 11 bases between. In germline, CDR1 is SGHRS, CDR2 YFSETQ. The CDR3 loop is CASSLVEGGEKLFF. The DNA for the CDR3 is TGCGCCAGCAGCTTGGTGGAGGGCGGCGAAAAACTGTTTTTT. Full variable domain (outside the CDR3, taken from reference TRBV5-1 and TRBJ1-4): KAGVTQTPRYLIKTRGQQVTLSCSPISGHRSVSWYQQTPGQGLQFLFEYFSETQRNKGNFPGRFSGRQFSNSRSEMNVSTLELGDSALYLCASSLVEGGEKLFFGSGTQLSVL.

The chain uses TRBV28 and TRBJ2-7; 9 nucleotides agree with TRBD1. The germline V gene encodes CDR1 MDHEN and CDR2 SYDVKM. The CDR3 sequence is 15 residues long. V dropped 6 bases and J dropped 0; count of bases not matched to a gene: 6. The CDR3 sequence: CASSLGQGSSYEQYF. In DNA form, the CDR3 reads TGTGCCAGCAGCCTAGGACAGGGGAGCTCCTACGAGCAGTACTTC.

Details on this clone: The same CDR3 also results from other DNA sequences found in this sample. The gene calls are TRBV20-1 and TRBJ2-7; a possible D gene is TRBD2 (5 bases). This CDR3 has 11 residues. CDR1 and CDR2 from the germline V gene are DFQATT and SNEGSKA (reference sequence). Between the trimmed V and J ends, which lost 6 bases and 4 bases, there was a span of 10 bases. The CDR3 sequence is CSAQRGYEQYF. Written as DNA, the CDR3 is TGCAGTGCCCAACGGGGATACGAGCAGTACTTC.

The chain couples TRBV19 to TRBJ1-2; no clear D gene. V was cut by 2 bases and J by 5 bases, with 9 bases left in between. From germline, CDR1 is LNHDA and CDR2 SQIVND (reference sequence). This CDR3 contains 13 residues. DNA of the CDR3: TGTGCCAGTAGTATATCAGAGGTGTATGGCTACACCTTC. Residues: CASSISEVYGYTF. Combining the CDR3 with reference TRBV19 and TRBJ1-2 gives the whole variable domain DGGITQSPKYLFRKEGQNVTLSCEQNLNHDAMYWYRQDPGQGLRLIYYSQIVNDFQKGDIAEGYSVSREKKESFPLTVTSAQKNPTAFYLCASSISEVYGYTFGSGTRLTVV.

This CDR3 is CASSPLAGGVNTGELFF. Written as DNA, the CDR3 is TGTGCCAGCTCACCCCTAGCGGGAGGGGTTAACACCGGGGAGCTGTTTTTT. The chain is built from TRBV18 and TRBJ2-2; 12 bases are shared with TRBD2. The V and J ends lost 3 bases and 2 bases, in that order; junction bases with no gene match: 4. The V gene's germline CDR1 is KGHSH and CDR2 LQKENI. This CDR3 spans 17 amino acids. The whole variable domain, filled in from reference TRBV18 and TRBJ2-2, reads NAGVMQNPRHLVRRRGQEARLRCSPMKGHSHVYWYRQLPEEGLKFMVYLQKENIIDESGMPKERFSAEFPKEGPSILRIQQVVRGDSAAYFCASSPLAGGVNTGELFFGEGSRLTVL.

The genes are TRBV6-5 and TRBJ1-2; perhaps TRBD1 as D (5 bases). V shed 5 bases and J shed 6 bases, with 19 bases lying between them. The germline CDR1 and CDR2 sequences are MNHEY and SVGAGI. The CDR3 loop spans 15 amino acids. CDR3 coding DNA: TGTGCCAGCAGTCGCGAACCCGGGGGACCTCATGGCTACACCTTC. Its translation is CASSREPGGPHGYTF.

The chain links TRBV2 to TRBJ1-1, with TRBD1 matching 7 bases. Germline CDR1 is SNHLY and CDR2 is FYNNEI. CDR3 length equals 13 residues. The V segment lost 8 bases and the J segment 2 bases; nucleotides outside the gene matches: 5. The CDR3 spells CASGRDSNTEAFF. The CDR3 DNA sequence: TGTGCCAGCGGACGGGACAGCAACACTGAAGCTTTCTTT.

This clone was observed once. The J gene is TRBJ1-3, the V gene TRBV30; D not certain. This CDR3 contains 14 residues. Between the trimmed V and J ends, which lost 2 bases and 2 bases, there was a span of 10 bases. CDR1 is GTSNPN, CDR2 SVGIG, per germline (reference sequence). CDR3: CAWSRTETGNTIYF. The CDR3 region has the DNA TGTGCCTGGAGTAGGACTGAAACTGGAAACACCATATATTTT. The variable domain in full, with the rest retrieved from reference TRBV30 and TRBJ1-3, is SQTIHQWPATLVQPVGSPLSLECTVEGTSNPNLYWYRQAAGRGLQLLFYSVGIGQISSEVPQNLSASRPQDRQFILSSKKLLLSDSGFYLCAWSRTETGNTIYFGEGSWLTVV.

This clone came up a few times. The rearrangement uses TRBV5-6 and TRBJ2-2; tentatively, D is TRBD1 or TRBD2 (5 bases each). This CDR3 is 16 amino acids long. CDR1 and CDR2 from the germline V gene are SGHDT and YYEEEE. Trimming took off 5 bases at V and 0 bases at J, with 14 bases between the two ends. The CDR3 sequence is CASRGPGNTNTGELFF. The CDR3 DNA follows: TGTGCCAGCAGGGGACCTGGGAACACGAACACCGGGGAGCTGTTTTTT. The full variable domain, rest sourced from reference TRBV5-6 and TRBJ2-2, is DAGVTQSPTHLIKTRGQQVTLRCSPKSGHDTVSWYQQALGQGPQFIFQYYEEEERQRGNFPDRFSGHQFPNYSSELNVNALLLGDSALYLCASRGPGNTNTGELFFGEGSRLTVL.

The chain employs TRBV4-3 and TRBJ2-5; 11 bases align to TRBD2. The germline V gene has CDR1 LGHNA and CDR2 YSLEER. The CDR3 is 17 amino acids. Unmatched junction bases numbered 12, after V lost 0 bases and J lost 9 bases. In DNA form, the CDR3 reads TGCGCCAGCAGCCAAGAGGGCCCCGGGACTAGCGGATTTCCCCAGTACTTC. Translating gives CASSQEGPGTSGFPQYF.

The chain recombines TRBV30 with TRBJ1-1; 8 bases are shared with TRBD1. This CDR3 comprises 13 residues. Unmatched junction bases numbered 7, after V lost 0 bases and J lost 10 bases. Germline-derived CDR1 and CDR2 are GTSNPN and SVGIG (reference sequence). The CDR3 loop reads CAWSVQGDRRAFF. The CDR3 DNA sequence: TGTGCCTGGAGTGTACAGGGGGATCGTAGAGCTTTCTTT.

This chain connects TRBV2 to TRBJ1-1; D gene ambiguous. The CDR3 is 13 amino acids. CDR1 SNHLY and CDR2 FYNNEI come from the germline V gene. The V gene lost 7 bases and the J gene lost 5 bases, with 14 bases spanning the gap. CDR3 amino acids: CASTVRRATEAFF. The CDR3 DNA reads as TGTGCCAGCACCGTCAGGCGGGCAACTGAAGCTTTCTTT.